Below are 24 T cell receptor beta chains sequenced from a single sample in a study of shared clonotypes between healthy human individuals. Sequencing was performed with immunoSEQ multiplex PCR; in TCRdb, only in-frame clones are kept and a portion is missing. The sample has some 2 million clones; 85% to 95% are singletons. Specimen: naive CD4+ T cells sorted from blood. Sample subset: CD45RA+ positively selected. All receptors come from a man aged 18 to 30 in good health.

This chain joins TRBV7-2 and TRBJ2-7; 8 bases map to TRBD2. Germline CDR1 reads SGHTA; CDR2 reads FQGNSA. This CDR3 has 15 residues. V was clipped by 8 bases and J by 3 bases; unmatched bases: 12. CDR3 nucleotide sequence: TGTGCCAGCGGAAAACTAGCGGCGCAAAACTACGAGCAGTACTTC. This gives the protein CASGKLAAQNYEQYF. Together with reference TRBV7-2 and TRBJ2-7, the CDR3 gives the full variable domain: GAGVSQSPSNKVTEKGKDVELRCDPISGHTALYWYRQSLGQGLEFLIYFQGNSAPDKSGLPSDRFSAERTGGSVSTLTIQRTQQEDSAVYLCASGKLAAQNYEQYFGPGTRLTVT.

The rearrangement links TRBV5-1 to TRBJ1-1; TRBD1 matches at 7 bases. In germline, CDR1 is SGHRS, CDR2 YFSETQ. The CDR3 has 15 amino acids. V was pared by 4 bases and J by 6 bases, with 12 bases of the junction left unmatched. The CDR3 DNA reads TGCGCCAGCAGCGTGGGACAGCCGAATTTCGCTGAAGCTTTCTTT. Residues: CASSVGQPNFAEAFF. Complete variable domain (other parts from reference TRBV5-1 and TRBJ1-1): KAGVTQTPRYLIKTRGQQVTLSCSPISGHRSVSWYQQTPGQGLQFLFEYFSETQRNKGNFPGRFSGRQFSNSRSEMNVSTLELGDSALYLCASSVGQPNFAEAFFGQGTRLTVV.

The rearrangement uses TRBV6-1 and TRBJ1-2; D is ambiguous. The CDR3 loop spans 14 amino acids. Germline V lookup: CDR1 MNHNS, CDR2 SASEGT. The V end lost 0 bases, the J end lost 4 bases, and 9 bases lay between the germline ends. The CDR3 spells CASSEAIGPYGYTF. The CDR3 DNA sequence: TGTGCCAGCAGTGAAGCTATAGGCCCCTATGGCTACACCTTC.

The rearrangement links TRBV2 to TRBJ2-3; D uncertain. Germline values: CDR1 SNHLY, CDR2 FYNNEI. This CDR3 is 13 amino acids long. V was cut by 4 bases and J by 5 bases, with 10 bases left in between. In nucleotides, the CDR3 is TGTGCCAGCAGTGGAGAGCATCAAGATACGCAGTATTTT. This encodes CASSGEHQDTQYF.

This clone was detected once. This rearrangement joins TRBV10-3 to TRBJ2-1; TRBD2 aligns across 14 bases. Trimming took 10 bases from V and 7 from J; bases not matched to a gene: 18. The CDR3 is made up of 18 amino acids. Germline V gene sequence: CDR1 ENHRY, CDR2 SYGVKD. CDR3 in amino acids: CATDSGLAGAAGFNEQFF. For the CDR3, the DNA is TGTGCCACTGACTCGGGACTAGCGGGAGCCGCGGGTTTTAATGAGCAGTTCTTC.

On this clone: This same CDR3 is encoded by further DNA sequences in the sample. Here the CDR3 DNA reads TGTGCCAGCAGCTTCAGTTACAATGAGCAGTTCTTC. This translates into CASSFSYNEQFF. The chain links TRBV7-2 to TRBJ2-1; D remains unclear. The CDR3 runs to 12 residues. The germline V gene has CDR1 SGHTA and CDR2 FQGNSA. V was trimmed by 3 bases and J by 4 bases, leaving 4 bases between them.

The count of this clone is one. This chain connects TRBV19 to TRBJ2-3; D gene uncertain. The ends were cut back, 5 bases at V and 0 bases at J, with 15 bases in the middle. Per germline, CDR1 LNHDA and CDR2 SQIVND (reference sequence). CDR3 length: 16 residues. DNA for the CDR3: TGTGCCAGTAGTCCATGGGCCCTCTCCAGCACAGATACGCAGTATTTT. Translating it yields CASSPWALSSTDTQYF.

The J gene is TRBJ2-5, the V gene TRBV5-4; possibly TRBD2 for D (6 bases). CDR3 length: 15 amino acids. Germline-derived CDR1 and CDR2 are SGHNT and YYREEE (reference sequence). V was trimmed by 4 bases and J by 2 bases, leaving 15 bases between them. The CDR3 coding sequence is TGTGCCAGCAGCGTAGCCGGGACTTTACAAGAGACCCAGTACTTC. Protein sequence: CASSVAGTLQETQYF.

V is TRBV7-2 and J is TRBJ2-3, with D perhaps TRBD1 or TRBD2 (5 bases each). V was clipped by 11 bases and J by 0 bases, with 15 bases between them. The length of the CDR3 is 14 residues. The germline gives CDR1 SGHTA, CDR2 FQGNSA. The chain's CDR3 is CAQGGGSSTDTQYF. CDR3 sequence (DNA): TGTGCCCAGGGCGGAGGATCTAGCACAGATACGCAGTATTTT.

The gene calls are TRBV28 and TRBJ1-2; D may be TRBD1 (5 bases). The CDR3 consists of 13 residues. Germline V lookup: CDR1 MDHEN, CDR2 SYDVKM. V lost 4 bases and J 8 bases, leaving 14 bases between the germline ends. The CDR3 region is CASSWTPSVGYTF. CDR3 nucleotide sequence: TGTGCCAGCAGTTGGACACCCTCAGTAGGCTACACCTTC.

The chain links TRBV5-1 to TRBJ1-2, with 9 nucleotides matching TRBD1. Germline CDR1 SGHRS, CDR2 YFSETQ. CDR3 length: 15 amino acids. V was pared by 5 bases and J by 6 bases, with 11 bases of the junction left unmatched. CDR3 residues: CASREGITGGHGYTF. The CDR3 nucleotides read TGCGCCAGCAGGGAGGGTATAACAGGGGGCCATGGCTACACCTTC.

The J gene is TRBJ2-1, the V gene TRBV25-1; D possibly corresponds to TRBD2 (6 bases). V lost 5 bases to trimming and J lost 1 base, with 12 bases between them. The CDR3 length is 15 residues. Per germline, CDR1 MGHDK and CDR2 SYGVNS. The CDR3 region has the DNA TGTGCCAGCAGTCCTCCTCGGGGGTCCTACAATGAGCAGTTCTTC. Translating it yields CASSPPRGSYNEQFF. Filled out from reference TRBV25-1 and TRBJ2-1, the complete variable domain reads EADIYQTPRYLVIGTGKKITLECSQTMGHDKMYWYQQDPGMELHLIHYSYGVNSTEKGDLSSESTVSRIRTEHFPLTLESARPSHTSQYLCASSPPRGSYNEQFFGPGTRLTVL.

The chain recombines TRBV10-3 with TRBJ1-3, with a weak D call TRBD1 (6 bases). CDR1 and CDR2 from the germline V gene are ENHRY and SYGVKD. V gave up 7 bases and J gave up 4 bases, with 23 bases separating them. The CDR3 is made up of 17 amino acids. The CDR3 bases are TGTGCCATCACCGAAGGGGGGCAGGGAGCGCGCGGAAACACCATATATTTT. This codes for CAITEGGQGARGNTIYF.

The rearrangement uses TRBV19 and TRBJ2-2, with 8 bases aligning to TRBD2. Germline loops: CDR1 LNHDA, CDR2 SQIVND (reference sequence). The CDR3 runs 15 residues. V shed 8 bases and J 0 bases; nucleotides not matched to a gene: 5. The CDR3: CASFPGLANTGELFF. As DNA, the CDR3 is TGTGCCAGTTTTCCGGGACTAGCGAACACCGGGGAGCTGTTTTTT.

The rearrangement links TRBV27 to TRBJ2-6; 11 bases are shared with TRBD2. After removal of 1 base from V and 0 bases from J, the junction contained 8 bases not matched to a gene. The CDR3 is made up of 20 amino acids. The germline gives CDR1 MNHEY, CDR2 SMNVEV (reference sequence). CDR3 nucleotides: TGTGCCAGCAGTTTATTAGGGGGGACTAGCGGCAGCTCTGGGGCCAACGTCCTGACTTTC. Its protein is CASSLLGGTSGSSGANVLTF. The variable domain in full, completed from reference TRBV27 and TRBJ2-6, reads EAQVTQNPRYLITVTGKKLTVTCSQNMNHEYMSWYRQDPGLGLRQIYYSMNVEVTDKGDVPEGYKVSRKEKRNFPLILESPSPNQTSLYFCASSLLGGTSGSSGANVLTFGAGSRLTVL.

The CDR3 reads CASSFSGGQGEETQYF. CDR3 bases: TGTGCCAGCAGCTTTAGCGGGGGACAGGGTGAAGAGACCCAGTACTTC. This chain uses TRBV21-1 with TRBJ2-5. TRBV21-1 is a pseudogene. The CDR3 runs 16 residues.

The V call is TRBV2, the J call TRBJ1-1, with 7 bases lining up with TRBD1. CDR3 length: 17 residues. The V gene end was trimmed by 6 bases and the J gene end by 5 bases; junction bases not matched to a gene: 18. Germline CDR1 and CDR2: SNHLY and FYNNEI. DNA for the CDR3: TGTGCCAGCAGGAGAGAGATATCCACAGGGGCGGGGACTGAAGCTTTCTTT. This codes for CASRREISTGAGTEAFF.

The chain joins TRBV6-5 to TRBJ1-5; 7 nucleotides agree with TRBD1. Germline V lookup: CDR1 MNHEY, CDR2 SVGAGI. The CDR3 is made up of 15 amino acids. V trimming: 6 bases; J trimming: 0 bases; junction bases outside the gene matches: 5. This chain's CDR3 is CASSPDRASNQPQHF. For the CDR3, the DNA is TGTGCCAGCAGCCCAGACAGGGCTAGCAATCAGCCCCAGCATTTT.

Remarks on this clone: This same CDR3 is encoded by further DNA sequences in the sample. The CDR3 reads CASSSDYEQYF. The CDR3 DNA sequence: TGCGCCAGCAGTAGTGATTACGAGCAGTACTTC. This chain uses TRBV5-1 with TRBJ2-7, with D uncertain. CDR3 size: 11 residues. Deletions cut 5 bases from V and 4 bases from J, with 7 bases between. CDR1 is SGHRS and CDR2 is YFSETQ in the germline V gene.

Details on this clone: This sample also contains other DNA sequences that code for the same CDR3. V usage is TRBV18 and J usage is TRBJ2-3; perhaps TRBD2 as D (5 bases). Germline V gene data show CDR1 as KGHSH and CDR2 as LQKENI. CDR3 length equals 14 residues. Trimming left V 2 bases short and J 0 bases short, with 6 bases between. This CDR3 is CASSPLASTDTQYF. In DNA form, the CDR3 reads TGTGCCAGCTCACCATTAGCGAGCACAGATACGCAGTATTTT.

This clone was detected only once. The V and J genes are TRBV5-4 and TRBJ1-4; TRBD1 is a possible D gene (6 bases). The germline gives CDR1 SGHNT, CDR2 YYREEE (reference sequence). This CDR3 is 17 amino acids long. V was shortened by 1 base and J by 8 bases, with 21 bases between the two germline ends. The CDR3 DNA is TGTGCCAGCAGCTTGTCCGGTAAAGGGGGAACGAGGGAAAAACTGTTTTTT. Residues: CASSLSGKGGTREKLFF.

The V gene is TRBV2, the J gene TRBJ1-6; TRBD1 might be the D (6 bases). Germline V CDR1 and CDR2: SNHLY, FYNNEI. This CDR3 spans 14 amino acids. Trimming removed 3 bases at V and 7 bases at J, with 10 bases between. The CDR3 region is CASSDPRGNSPLHF. The CDR3 DNA sequence: TGTGCCAGCAGTGATCCCAGGGGCAATTCACCCCTCCACTTT.

The chain carries TRBV11-2 and TRBJ2-5; no reliable D call. V lost 1 base, J lost 0 bases, and 15 bases lay in between. The CDR3 has 17 amino acids. Germline V lookup: CDR1 SGHAT, CDR2 FQNNGV. CDR3 nucleotides: TGTGCCAGCAGCTTAGGCGCCACGGCCTACTACCAAGAGACCCAGTACTTC. Protein product: CASSLGATAYYQETQYF.

The chain joins TRBV6-1 to TRBJ2-2, with D unresolved. Germline V gene sequence: CDR1 MNHNS, CDR2 SASEGT. This CDR3 has 15 amino acids. Trimming took 1 base from V and 0 from J, leaving 6 bases between them. The CDR3 DNA is TGTGCCAGCAGTGAAGAAGGAACGAACACCGGGGAGCTGTTTTTT. Its protein is CASSEEGTNTGELFF.